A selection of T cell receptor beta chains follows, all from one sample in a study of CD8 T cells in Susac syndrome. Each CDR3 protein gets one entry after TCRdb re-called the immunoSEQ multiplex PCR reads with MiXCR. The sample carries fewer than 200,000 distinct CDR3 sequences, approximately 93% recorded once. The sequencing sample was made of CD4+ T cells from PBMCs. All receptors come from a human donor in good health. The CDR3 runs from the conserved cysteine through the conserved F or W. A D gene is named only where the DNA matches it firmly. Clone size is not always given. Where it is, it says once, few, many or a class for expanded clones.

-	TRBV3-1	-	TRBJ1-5	CASSRGHRNQPQHF	TGTGCCAGCAGCCGAGGACATCGAAATCAGCCCCAGCATTTT
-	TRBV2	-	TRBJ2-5	CASSEEAKETQYF	TGTGCCAGCAGTGAAGAAGCGAAAGAGACCCAGTACTTC
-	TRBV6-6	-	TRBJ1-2	CASSYRGGGYTF	TGTGCCAGCAGTTACCGGGGGGGTGGCTACACCTTC
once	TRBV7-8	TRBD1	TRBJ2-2	CASSFAGGRPGELFF	TGTGCCAGCAGCTTCGCAGGGGGCCGTCCCGGGGAGCTGTTTTTT
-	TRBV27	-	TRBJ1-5	CASSQHLQGGNQPQHF	TGTGCCAGCAGTCAACACCTACAGGGTGGCAATCAGCCCCAGCATTTT
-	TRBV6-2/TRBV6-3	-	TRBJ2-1	CASSYFGTRSNEQFF	TGTGCCAGCAGTTACTTCGGGACTCGATCCAATGAGCAGTTCTTC
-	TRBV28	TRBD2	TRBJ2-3	CASRGAGRTDTQYF	TGTGCCAGCAGGGGAGCGGGGCGCACAGATACGCAGTATTTT
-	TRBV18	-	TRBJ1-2	CASSPNSPRNYGYTF	TGTGCCAGCTCACCAAACTCCCCTCGAAACTATGGCTACACCTTC
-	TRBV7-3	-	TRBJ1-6	CASSLTSGKQNSPLHF	TGTGCCAGCAGCTTAACGTCCGGGAAGCAGAATTCACCCCTCCACTTT
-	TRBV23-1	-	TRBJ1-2	CASSQGPGRSRRETTNYGYTF	TGCGCCAGCAGTCAAGGGCCAGGTCGGTCCCGTCGGGAAACTACTAACTATGGCTACACCTTC
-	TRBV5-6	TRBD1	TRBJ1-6	CASQRVGDRGFSPLHF	TGTGCCAGCCAGCGAGTAGGAGACAGGGGGTTTTCACCCCTCCACTTT
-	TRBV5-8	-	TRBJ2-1	CASSLLGKIYNEQFF	TGTGCCAGCAGCTTGTTAGGAAAGATTTACAATGAGCAGTTCTTC
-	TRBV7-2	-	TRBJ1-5	CASSPRGGQPQHF	TGTGCCAGCAGCCCCCGGGGAGGCCAGCCCCAGCATTTT
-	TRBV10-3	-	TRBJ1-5	CASRGTNSNQPQHF	TGTGCCTCAAGGGGCACAAATAGCAATCAGCCCCAGCATTTT
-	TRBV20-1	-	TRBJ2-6	CSAGQTGAGANVLTF	TGCAGTGCGGGCCAAACAGGCGCTGGGGCCAACGTCCTGACTTTC
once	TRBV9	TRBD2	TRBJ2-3	CASSTGLAGDTPQYF	TGTGCCAGCAGTACGGGACTAGCGGGGGATACCCCGCAGTATTTT
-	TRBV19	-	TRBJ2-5	CASSIKLQETQYF	TGTGCCAGTAGTATAAAGCTCCAAGAGACCCAGTACTTC
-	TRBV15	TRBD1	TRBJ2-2	CATSLLRYRDRGDTGELFF	TGTGCCACCAGCCTACTCCGTTATCGGGACAGGGGGGACACCGGGGAGCTGTTTTTT
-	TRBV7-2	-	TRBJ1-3	CASSRRQNTIYF	TGTGCCAGCAGCCGCCGGCAGAACACCATATATTTT
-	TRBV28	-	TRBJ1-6	CASSVTGYNSPLHF	TGTGCCAGCAGTGTTACAGGCTATAATTCACCCCTCCACTTT
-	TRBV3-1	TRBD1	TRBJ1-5	CASSQGTGAQPQHF	TGTGCCAGCAGCCAAGGGACAGGGGCTCAGCCCCAGCATTTT
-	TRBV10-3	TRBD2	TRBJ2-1	CAISESGGGEQFF	TGTGCCATCAGTGAGTCTGGGGGGGGTGAGCAGTTCTTC
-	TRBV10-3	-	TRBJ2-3	CAIRPLATDTQYF	TGTGCCATCAGGCCCCTAGCTACAGATACGCAGTATTTT
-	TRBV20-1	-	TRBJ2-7	CSATPPRASSYEQYF	TGCAGTGCTACCCCCCCGCGGGCTAGCTCCTACGAGCAGTACTTC